This T cell receptor (beta chain) was documented in a study of T cell responses to AZD1222 COVID-19 vaccine. With respect to this clone: Its antigen is unidentified.

Findings and limits, study-wide: Vaccine-related CD4 TCRs covered spike, predominating at 160-218 and 743-854. Clonal diversity may have been underestimated, and the donors were mostly white British, with more females than males.

TCRdb's copy holds only in-frame clones and misses some; the assay was immunoSEQ multiplex PCR. The top ten hold less than 8.5% of the sample, which has tens of thousands of clones, about nine tenths seen once. This receptor was obtained from an adult who received the AZD1222 COVID-19 vaccine. Sequenced here: peripheral blood, sampled 28 days after the second AZD1222 dose.

The CDR3 sequence is CASTKDRVVYEQYF. The DNA of the CDR3 is TGTGCCAGCACAAAGGACAGGGTGGTCTACGAGCAGTACTTC. The genes are TRBV25-1 and TRBJ2-7, with 8 bases identical to TRBD1. J was trimmed by 3 bases and V by 7 bases; bases with no gene match: 8. The CDR3 has 14 residues. Germline V gives CDR1 MGHDK, CDR2 SYGVNS.